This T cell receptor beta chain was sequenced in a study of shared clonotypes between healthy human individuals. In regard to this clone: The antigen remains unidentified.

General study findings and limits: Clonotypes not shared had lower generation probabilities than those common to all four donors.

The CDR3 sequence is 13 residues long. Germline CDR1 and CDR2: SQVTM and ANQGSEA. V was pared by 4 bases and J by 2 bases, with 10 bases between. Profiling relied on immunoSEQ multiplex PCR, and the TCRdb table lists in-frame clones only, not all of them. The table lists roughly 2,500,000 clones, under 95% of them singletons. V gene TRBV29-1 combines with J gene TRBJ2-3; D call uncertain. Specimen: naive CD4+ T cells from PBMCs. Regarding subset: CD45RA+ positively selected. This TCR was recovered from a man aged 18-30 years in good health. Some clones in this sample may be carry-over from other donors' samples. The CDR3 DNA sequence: TGCAGCGTTGTTTACGGACCCACAGATACGCAGTATTTT. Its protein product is CSVVYGPTDTQYF.